The present TCR beta chain was sequenced within a study of blood T cell repertoires in COVID-19. Membership in each cohort depended on participant-reported clinical history. CDR1 and CDR2 from the germline V gene are SGHVS and FNYEAQ. The V gene lost 5 bases and the J gene lost 2 bases, with 16 bases spanning the gap. The CDR3 is 16 residues long. Assay: immunoSEQ multiplex PCR; the TCRdb copy retains only in-frame clones and omits some. The data hold a few hundred thousand clones, with approximately 91% observed a single time. Sequencing used PBMCs or T cells enriched from blood (not recorded which). The V and J genes are TRBV7-6 and TRBJ2-1, with D possibly TRBD2 on 5 matching bases. This TCR was recovered from a woman aged 55-70 years who had recovered from COVID-19. DNA of the CDR3: TGTGCCAGCAGCCTGGAGCAAAGAGGGCCCTACAATGAGCAGTTCTTC. Translating it yields CASSLEQRGPYNEQFF.